The sequence of this T cell receptor (beta chain) was determined in a study of neurological immune-mediated disorders. The germline V gene has CDR1 SGHVS and CDR2 FNYEAQ. The CDR3 runs to 14 residues. Losses at the gene ends were 5 bases for V and 4 bases for J; bases not matched to a gene: 5. Notes on this clonotype: Its antigen is currently unknown. A much larger clone lies one base from this, so it may be a read error. In this CDR3 the conserved last residue, phenylalanine or tryptophan, is missing, so a read error is likely.

The unsorted libraries originated from 2 million PBMCs that had been stored at -80 C. It was by 5'RACE with 10-nucleotide random UMIs that the cDNA was made. Each CDR3 protein is one row after TCRdb ran MiXCR on the 5' RACE reads. Of tens of thousands of distinct CDR3 sequences listed, 17% were seen once; the top ten hold approximately 15%. Notes on the study in general: Expanded clones shared no CDR3 amino acid sequences across subjects, suggesting private repertoires in all groups. Expansion of TCR clones was greatest in HTLV-1-associated myelopathy and smallest in multiple sclerosis, where it fell below that of healthy controls.

Sequencing was carried out using PBMCs. The rearrangement uses TRBV7-6 and TRBJ1-3, with 7 bases fitting TRBD1. The receptor comes from a woman aged 35 to 49 in good health. This CDR3 is CASSRRDRGNTIYS. In DNA form, the CDR3 reads TGTGCCAGCAGCCGCCGGGACAGAGGAAACACCATATATTCT.